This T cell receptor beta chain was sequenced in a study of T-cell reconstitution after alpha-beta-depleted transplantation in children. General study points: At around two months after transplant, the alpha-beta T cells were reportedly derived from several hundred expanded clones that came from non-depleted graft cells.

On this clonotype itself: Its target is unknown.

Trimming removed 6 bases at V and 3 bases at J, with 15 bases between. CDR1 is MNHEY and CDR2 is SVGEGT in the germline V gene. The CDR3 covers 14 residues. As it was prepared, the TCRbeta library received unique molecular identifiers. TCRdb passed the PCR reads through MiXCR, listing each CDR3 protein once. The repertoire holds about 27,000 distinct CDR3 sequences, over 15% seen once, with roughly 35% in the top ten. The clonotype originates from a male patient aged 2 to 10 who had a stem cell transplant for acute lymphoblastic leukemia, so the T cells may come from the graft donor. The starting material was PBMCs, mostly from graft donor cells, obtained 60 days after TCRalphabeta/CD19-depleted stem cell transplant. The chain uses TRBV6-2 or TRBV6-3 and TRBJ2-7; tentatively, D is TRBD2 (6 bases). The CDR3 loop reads CASSEGEVGYEQYF. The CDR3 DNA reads TGTGCCAGCAGCGAAGGGGAGGTCGGCTACGAGCAGTACTTC.